A selection of T cell receptor beta chains follows, all from one sample in a study of blood T cell repertoires in COVID-19. Clones were read by immunoSEQ multiplex PCR, and TCRdb kept only the in-frame ones, dropping some. Seen here are a few hundred thousand clones, about nine tenths observed once, and the top ten hold less than 9.5%. The sample consisted of PBMCs or T cells enriched from blood (not recorded which). Receptors originate from a woman in her 30s who had recovered from COVID-19. The CDR3 runs from the conserved cysteine through the conserved F or W. Fields, in order: V gene, J gene, CDR3 protein.

TRBV19	TRBJ2-7	CASSISAGGYEQYF
TRBV3-1/TRBV3-2	TRBJ1-2	CASSQGTGLFTYGYTF
TRBV11-2	TRBJ2-5	CASSLGLIETQYF
TRBV10-2	TRBJ2-1	CASSGGTTLYNEQFF
TRBV4-1	TRBJ1-3	CASSRTVEGSRNTIYF
TRBV5-6	TRBJ2-1	CASSWGLAGGNEQFF
TRBV9	TRBJ1-3	CASSRGNRVTGNTIYF
TRBV7-2	TRBJ1-5	CASSAWGGHQPQHF
TRBV10-2	TRBJ2-2	CASSEWTSGVLFF
TRBV7-9	TRBJ1-1	CASSRGEGSTEAFF
TRBV24-1	TRBJ2-2	CATSDLQPPDRIFTGELFF
TRBV27	TRBJ1-5	CASSSWQGDQPQHF
TRBV7-6	TRBJ1-5	CASSPIVGGNQPQHF
TRBV15	TRBJ2-4	CATSRSHGQVLKNIQYF
TRBV5-1	TRBJ2-1	CASSPRTSGSTTYNEQFF
TRBV18	TRBJ2-2	CASSPPTGVNTGELFF
TRBV2	TRBJ2-1	CASSRPGGHEQFF
TRBV6-2/TRBV6-3	TRBJ1-2	CASSYTSSGGYTF
TRBV7-6	TRBJ2-2	CASSLALRMGLNTGELFF
TRBV5-8	TRBJ1-5	CASRPEGYRSNQPQHF
TRBV6-5	TRBJ2-7	CASSYSGQGNQYF
TRBV3-1/TRBV3-2	TRBJ2-3	CASSPGPAGVVDTQYF
TRBV5-6	TRBJ2-1	CASSLSLAGGLNEQFF
TRBV7-2	TRBJ1-6	CASSQTGASKAYNSPLHF
TRBV18	TRBJ1-1	CASSPQRTAPVAFF
TRBV27	TRBJ2-3	CASRLQGWTDTQYF
TRBV10-2	TRBJ2-7	CASSVTERAHYEQYF
TRBV30	TRBJ1-5	CAWVPGGGNQPQHF
TRBV3-1/TRBV3-2	TRBJ2-1	CASATGSGRGYNEQFF
TRBV7-6	TRBJ1-1	CASSLAGAYTEAFF
TRBV3-1/TRBV3-2	TRBJ2-3	CASSQDLTSGREAQYF
TRBV6-1	TRBJ2-1	CASSDWGQETYNEQFF
TRBV29-1	TRBJ1-4	CSVRQAANEKLFF
TRBV30	TRBJ1-2	CAWSKFRAGGLKDGYTF
TRBV19	TRBJ2-2	CASMSGRRDTGELFF
TRBV6-4	TRBJ1-5	CASRAGTGDSNQPQHF
TRBV7-2	TRBJ2-4	CASSLGVSGVAKNIQYF
TRBV19	TRBJ1-1	CASKSDSVNTEAFF
TRBV14	TRBJ2-5	CASSQERETQYF
TRBV3-1/TRBV3-2	TRBJ2-3	CASSQEDGDSPYTQYF
TRBV28	TRBJ2-2	CASSLVAVGNTGELFF
TRBV13	TRBJ1-3	CASSFEGASGNTIYF
TRBV29-1	TRBJ2-5	CSVPRGSVQETQYF